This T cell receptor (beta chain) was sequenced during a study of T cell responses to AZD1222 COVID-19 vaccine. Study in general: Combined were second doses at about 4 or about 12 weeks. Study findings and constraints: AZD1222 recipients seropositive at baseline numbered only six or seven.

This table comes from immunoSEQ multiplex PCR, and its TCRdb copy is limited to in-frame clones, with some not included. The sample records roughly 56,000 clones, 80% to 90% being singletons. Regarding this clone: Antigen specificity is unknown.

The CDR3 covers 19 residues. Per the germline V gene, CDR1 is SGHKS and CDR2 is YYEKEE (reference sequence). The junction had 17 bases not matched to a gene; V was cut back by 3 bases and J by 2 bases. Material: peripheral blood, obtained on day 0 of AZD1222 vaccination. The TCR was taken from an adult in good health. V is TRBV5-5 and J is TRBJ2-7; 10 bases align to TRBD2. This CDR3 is CASSSYGTSENSPPYEQYF. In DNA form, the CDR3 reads TGTGCCAGCAGCTCGTACGGGACTAGCGAAAATTCGCCCCCCTACGAGCAGTACTTC.